This TCR beta chain was documented in a study of long-term antiretroviral therapy in people with HIV. General study findings and limits: Diversity measured after ART increased yet remained under transplant donor controls. CDR3 lengths in HIV samples spanned a narrower range than controls.

The assay used was immunoSEQ (version v3.0), run at survey level. Sequencing was designed to cover roughly 40,000-50,000 T-cell genomes in each sample. Profiled with immunoSEQ multiplex PCR; TCRdb holds only in-frame clones, not every one. This sample has 20,000 to 25,000 clones, with roughly 79% found just once. Note on this clone: The antigen remains unidentified.

The source material was unsorted PBMCs, sampled 0.1 years before starting antiretroviral therapy. The receptor comes from a man aged 35-49 years with HIV.

CDR3 DNA sequence: TGTGCCAGCTCACCTCCGGGGGGTATGAACACTGAAGCTTTCTTT. Translating it yields CASSPPGGMNTEAFF. This chain links TRBV18 with TRBJ1-1; D is possibly TRBD1 (5 bases). The CDR3 is 15 residues long. The ends were cut back, 3 bases at V and 0 bases at J, with 11 bases in the middle. Germline CDR1 KGHSH, CDR2 LQKENI.